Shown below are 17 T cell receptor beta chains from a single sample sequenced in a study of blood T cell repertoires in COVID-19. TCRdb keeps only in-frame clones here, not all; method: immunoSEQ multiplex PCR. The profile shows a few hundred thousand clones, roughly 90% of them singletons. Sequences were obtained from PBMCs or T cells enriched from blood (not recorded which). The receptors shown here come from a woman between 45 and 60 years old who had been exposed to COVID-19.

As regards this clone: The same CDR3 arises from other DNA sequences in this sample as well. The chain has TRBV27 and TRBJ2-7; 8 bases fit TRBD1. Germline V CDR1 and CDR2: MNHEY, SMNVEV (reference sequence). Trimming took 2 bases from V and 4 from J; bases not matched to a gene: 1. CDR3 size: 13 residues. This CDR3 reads CASSLQGAYEQYF. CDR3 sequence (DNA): TGTGCCAGCAGTTTACAGGGGGCTTACGAGCAGTACTTC.

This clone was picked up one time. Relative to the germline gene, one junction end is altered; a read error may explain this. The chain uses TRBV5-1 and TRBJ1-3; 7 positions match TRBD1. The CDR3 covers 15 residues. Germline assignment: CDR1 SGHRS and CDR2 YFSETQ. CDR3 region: CASSNTGDLGDTIYF. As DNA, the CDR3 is TGCGCCAGCAGCAACACAGGGGACCTTGGAGACACCATATATTTT.

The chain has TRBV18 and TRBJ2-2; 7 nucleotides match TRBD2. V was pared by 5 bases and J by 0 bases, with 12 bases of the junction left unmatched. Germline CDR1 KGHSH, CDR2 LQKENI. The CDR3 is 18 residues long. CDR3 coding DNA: TGTGCCAGCTCATCAGTCCCGACCGGACTAGCGAACACCGGGGAGCTGTTTTTT. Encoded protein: CASSSVPTGLANTGELFF. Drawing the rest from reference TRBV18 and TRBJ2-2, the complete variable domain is NAGVMQNPRHLVRRRGQEARLRCSPMKGHSHVYWYRQLPEEGLKFMVYLQKENIIDESGMPKERFSAEFPKEGPSILRIQQVVRGDSAAYFCASSSVPTGLANTGELFFGEGSRLTVL.

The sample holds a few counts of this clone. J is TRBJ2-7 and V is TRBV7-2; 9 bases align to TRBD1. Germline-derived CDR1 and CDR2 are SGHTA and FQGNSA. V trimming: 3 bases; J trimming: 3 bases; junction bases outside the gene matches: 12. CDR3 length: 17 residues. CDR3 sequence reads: CASSLGPPGQGIYEQYF. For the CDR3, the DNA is TGTGCCAGCAGCTTGGGGCCCCCCGGACAGGGGATCTACGAGCAGTACTTC.

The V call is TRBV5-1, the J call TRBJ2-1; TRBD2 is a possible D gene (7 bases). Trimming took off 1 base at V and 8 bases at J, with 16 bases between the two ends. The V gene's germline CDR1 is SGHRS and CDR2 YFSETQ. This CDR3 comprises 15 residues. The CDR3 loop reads CASSLLVGGRDEQFF. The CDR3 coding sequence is TGCGCCAGCAGCTTGCTTGTGGGGGGGCGTGATGAGCAGTTCTTC.

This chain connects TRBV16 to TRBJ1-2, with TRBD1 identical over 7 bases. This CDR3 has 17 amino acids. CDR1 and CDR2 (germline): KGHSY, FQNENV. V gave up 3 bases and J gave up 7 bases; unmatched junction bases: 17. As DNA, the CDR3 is TGTGCCAGCAGCCAGATGGAGACAGGGCGCAGGGTAGGTGGCTACACCTTC. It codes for CASSQMETGRRVGGYTF.

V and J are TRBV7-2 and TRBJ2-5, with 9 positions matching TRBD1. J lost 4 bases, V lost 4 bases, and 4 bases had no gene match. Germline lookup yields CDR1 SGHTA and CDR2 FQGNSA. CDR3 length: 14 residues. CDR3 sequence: CASSSMGQGETQYF. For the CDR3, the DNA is TGTGCCAGCAGCTCAATGGGACAGGGAGAGACCCAGTACTTC.

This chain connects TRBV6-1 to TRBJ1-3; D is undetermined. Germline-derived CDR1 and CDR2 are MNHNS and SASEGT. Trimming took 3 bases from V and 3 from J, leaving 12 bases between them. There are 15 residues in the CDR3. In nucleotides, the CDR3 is TGTGCCAGCAGTGATGGTGGAGGGTTTGGAAACACCATATATTTT. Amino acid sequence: CASSDGGGFGNTIYF.

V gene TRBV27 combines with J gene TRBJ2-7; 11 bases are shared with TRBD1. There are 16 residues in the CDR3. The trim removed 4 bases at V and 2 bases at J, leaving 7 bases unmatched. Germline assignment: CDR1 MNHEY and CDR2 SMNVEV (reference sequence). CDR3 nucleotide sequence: TGTGCCAGCAGTTACCGGGGACAGGGGGGCCCCTACGAGCAGTACTTC. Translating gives CASSYRGQGGPYEQYF.

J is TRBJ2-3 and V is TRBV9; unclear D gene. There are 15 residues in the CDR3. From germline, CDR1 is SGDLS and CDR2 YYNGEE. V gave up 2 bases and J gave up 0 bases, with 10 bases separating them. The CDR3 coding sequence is TGTGCCAGCAGCGTTATAGATATTAGCACAGATACGCAGTATTTT. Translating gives CASSVIDISTDTQYF.

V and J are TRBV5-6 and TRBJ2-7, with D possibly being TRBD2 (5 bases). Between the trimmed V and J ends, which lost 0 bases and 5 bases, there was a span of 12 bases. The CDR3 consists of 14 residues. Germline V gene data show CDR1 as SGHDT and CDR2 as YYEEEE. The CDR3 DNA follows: TGTGCCAGCAGCTTGGATGTGACTATCCACGAGCAGTACTTC. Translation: CASSLDVTIHEQYF.

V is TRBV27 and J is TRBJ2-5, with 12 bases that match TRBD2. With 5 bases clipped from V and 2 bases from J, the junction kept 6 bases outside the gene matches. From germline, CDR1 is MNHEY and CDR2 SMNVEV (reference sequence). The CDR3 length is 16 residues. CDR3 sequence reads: CASSTLAGGPQETQYF. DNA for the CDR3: TGTGCCAGCAGTACGCTAGCGGGGGGGCCGCAAGAGACCCAGTACTTC.

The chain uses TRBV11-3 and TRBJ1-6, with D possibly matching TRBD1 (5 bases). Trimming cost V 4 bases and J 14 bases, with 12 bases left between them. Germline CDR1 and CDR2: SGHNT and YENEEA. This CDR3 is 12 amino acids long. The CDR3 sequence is CASSSMGGSLHF. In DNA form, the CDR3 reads TGTGCCAGCAGCTCCATGGGGGGGTCCCTCCACTTT.

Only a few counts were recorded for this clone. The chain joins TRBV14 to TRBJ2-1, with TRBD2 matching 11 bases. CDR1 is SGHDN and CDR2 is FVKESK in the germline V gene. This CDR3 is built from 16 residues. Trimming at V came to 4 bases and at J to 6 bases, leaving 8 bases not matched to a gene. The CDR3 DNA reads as TGTGCCAGCAGCCCGCTTCTAGCGGGGGGCGGCAATGAGCAGTTCTTC. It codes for CASSPLLAGGGNEQFF. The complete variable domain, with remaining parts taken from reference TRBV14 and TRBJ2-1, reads EAGVTQFPSHSVIEKGQTVTLRCDPISGHDNLYWYRRVMGKEIKFLLHFVKESKQDESGMPNNRFLAERTGGTYSTLKVQPAELEDSGVYFCASSPLLAGGGNEQFFGPGTRLTVL.

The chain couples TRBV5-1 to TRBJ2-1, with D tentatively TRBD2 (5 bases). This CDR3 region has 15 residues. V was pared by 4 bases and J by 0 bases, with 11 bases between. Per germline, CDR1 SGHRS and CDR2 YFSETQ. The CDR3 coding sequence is TGCGCCAGCAGCCGCCGGACTCGCTCCTACAATGAGCAGTTCTTC. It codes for CASSRRTRSYNEQFF.

The chain's CDR3 is CSASRQALNQPQHF. CDR3 bases: TGCAGTGCTAGTAGGCAGGCCTTAAATCAGCCCCAGCATTTT. The chain couples TRBV20-1 to TRBJ1-5; no reliable D call. Trimming took 3 bases from V and 4 from J, leaving 13 bases between them. This CDR3 has 14 amino acids. The germline V gene has CDR1 DFQATT and CDR2 SNEGSKA (reference sequence).

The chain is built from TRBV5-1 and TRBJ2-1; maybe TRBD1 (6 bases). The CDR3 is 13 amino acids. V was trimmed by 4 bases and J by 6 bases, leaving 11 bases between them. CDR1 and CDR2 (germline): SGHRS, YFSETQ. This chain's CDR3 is CASSPDSLNEQFF. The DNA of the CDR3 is TGCGCCAGCAGCCCGGACAGCCTCAATGAGCAGTTCTTC.